These T cell receptor beta chains were read from a single sample in a study of shared clonotypes between healthy human individuals. Profiled with immunoSEQ multiplex PCR; TCRdb holds only in-frame clones, not every one. The repertoire has roughly 2.2 million clones, less than 95% of them found once; the top ten carry 0.37%. The sequenced sample was naive CD4+ T cells from PBMCs. The receptors come from a young man in good health. Some clones in this sample may be carry-over from other donors' samples. Both conserved end residues are part of each CDR3. The D gene is left open where the match is weak. Rows may omit the clone size; those that give it use once, few, many or a size class.

CDR3nt: TGTGCCAGCAGCCCGGGACCGACCCAAGAGACCCAGTACTTC; CDR3aa: CASSPGPTQETQYF; abundance: NA; d_gene: NA; j_gene: TRBJ2-5; v_gene: TRBV7-3
CDR3nt: TGCGCCAGCAGCTTAGGGACACGCAATGAAAAACTGTTTTTT; CDR3aa: CASSLGTRNEKLFF; abundance: NA; d_gene: NA; j_gene: TRBJ1-4; v_gene: TRBV5-1
CDR3nt: TGTGCCAGCAGTGAGACTAGCGGGGTTACAATGAAACAGTTCTTC; CDR3aa: CASSETSGVTMKQFF; abundance: NA; d_gene: TRBD2; j_gene: TRBJ2-1; v_gene: TRBV2
CDR3nt: TGTGCCAGCTCACCACCGTCCCAGTTTGAAGCTTTCTTT; CDR3aa: CASSPPSQFEAFF; abundance: NA; d_gene: NA; j_gene: TRBJ1-1; v_gene: TRBV18
CDR3nt: TGTGCCAGTAGTATAGGGGGCTCGATGCGCTTCTTT; CDR3aa: CASSIGGSMRFF; abundance: NA; d_gene: NA; j_gene: TRBJ1-1; v_gene: TRBV19
CDR3nt: TGTGCCAGCTCACCAGGGACCCGCGGGTACAATGAGCAGTTCTTC; CDR3aa: CASSPGTRGYNEQFF; abundance: NA; d_gene: NA; j_gene: TRBJ2-1; v_gene: TRBV18
CDR3nt: TGTGCCAGCAGTTTGACAGACTTCAACTATGGCTACACCTTC; CDR3aa: CASSLTDFNYGYTF; abundance: NA; d_gene: NA; j_gene: TRBJ1-2; v_gene: TRBV28
CDR3nt: TGTGCCAGCTCACAGGGGGCGAACACCGGGGAGCTGTTTTTT; CDR3aa: CASSQGANTGELFF; abundance: NA; d_gene: NA; j_gene: TRBJ2-2; v_gene: TRBV18
CDR3nt: TGTGCCAGCAGCCCACTTAGGGATAGCGGGAGAGGAGGCAATGAGCAGTTCTTC; CDR3aa: CASSPLRDSGRGGNEQFF; abundance: NA; d_gene: TRBD2; j_gene: TRBJ2-1; v_gene: TRBV7-8
CDR3nt: TGCGCCAGCAGTGGGGGACTAGCGGGAGGCCACAATGAGCAGTTCTTC; CDR3aa: CASSGGLAGGHNEQFF; abundance: NA; d_gene: TRBD2; j_gene: TRBJ2-1; v_gene: TRBV10-1
CDR3nt: TGTGCCAGCAGCTTAAAGGCCGTGGCGGGCTACGAGCAGTACTTC; CDR3aa: CASSLKAVAGYEQYF; abundance: NA; d_gene: NA; j_gene: TRBJ2-7; v_gene: TRBV7-9
CDR3nt: TGTGCCAGCAGCTTAGACGCTACCCCAGGCACCGGGGAGCTGTTTTTT; CDR3aa: CASSLDATPGTGELFF; abundance: NA; d_gene: NA; j_gene: TRBJ2-2; v_gene: TRBV7-8
CDR3nt: TGTGCCAGCAGCCCATTGGGAAGGTCCACTACTGGCGAGCAGTACTTC; CDR3aa: CASSPLGRSTTGEQYF; abundance: NA; d_gene: NA; j_gene: TRBJ2-7; v_gene: TRBV28
CDR3nt: TGTGCCAGCAGGCCACAGGGTATCGACTACAATGAGCAGTTCTTC; CDR3aa: CASRPQGIDYNEQFF; abundance: once; d_gene: NA; j_gene: TRBJ2-1; v_gene: TRBV6-1
CDR3nt: TGTGCCAGTAGCCCCAGGGACAGGCGATACGAGCAGTACTTC; CDR3aa: CASSPRDRRYEQYF; abundance: once; d_gene: TRBD1; j_gene: TRBJ2-7; v_gene: TRBV19
CDR3nt: TGTGCCAGCAGCCCCAGCGGAGACATTCAGTACTTC; CDR3aa: CASSPSGDIQYF; abundance: NA; d_gene: NA; j_gene: TRBJ2-4; v_gene: TRBV7-9
CDR3nt: TGTGCCAGCTCACCACTTCCAGGGCCGAATGGCTACACCTTC; CDR3aa: CASSPLPGPNGYTF; abundance: NA; d_gene: NA; j_gene: TRBJ1-2; v_gene: TRBV18
CDR3nt: TGTGCCAGCAGTTTACATGGTCCCGGATCCTACGAGCAGTACTTC; CDR3aa: CASSLHGPGSYEQYF; abundance: NA; d_gene: NA; j_gene: TRBJ2-7; v_gene: TRBV28
CDR3nt: TGTGCCAGCAGCTTGGAGGGTAGGGGAAGCTTTTATGGCTACACCTTC; CDR3aa: CASSLEGRGSFYGYTF; abundance: NA; d_gene: NA; j_gene: TRBJ1-2; v_gene: TRBV5-5
CDR3nt: TGTGCCATCAGTGAGCCAGGGAGCTCCTACGAGCAGTACTTC; CDR3aa: CAISEPGSSYEQYF; abundance: NA; d_gene: NA; j_gene: TRBJ2-7; v_gene: TRBV10-3
CDR3nt: TGCGCCAGCAGCTCGATCCCTACTGGGGGGGAAACCCAGTACTTC; CDR3aa: CASSSIPTGGETQYF; abundance: NA; d_gene: TRBD2; j_gene: TRBJ2-5; v_gene: TRBV5-1
CDR3nt: TGTGCCAGCAGCCTTAACAGGCGTCGGCATTTCTTT; CDR3aa: CASSLNRRRHFF; abundance: few; d_gene: NA; j_gene: TRBJ1-1; v_gene: TRBV14
CDR3nt: TGTGCCTGGAACAAACAGGGCTCTGGAAACACCATATATTTT; CDR3aa: CAWNKQGSGNTIYF; abundance: NA; d_gene: NA; j_gene: TRBJ1-3; v_gene: TRBV30
CDR3nt: TGTGCCAGCAGCTCCGGGACACTCGACCCCTACGAGCAGTACTTC; CDR3aa: CASSSGTLDPYEQYF; abundance: NA; d_gene: NA; j_gene: TRBJ2-7; v_gene: TRBV7-2
CDR3nt: TGTGCCAGCAGCTTAGGGGGAGGTGAAAAACTGTTTTTT; CDR3aa: CASSLGGGEKLFF; abundance: once; d_gene: NA; j_gene: TRBJ1-4; v_gene: TRBV7-2
CDR3nt: TGTGCCAGCAGCCCGGCCCCGGGACTTCCCGATGAGCAGTTCTTC; CDR3aa: CASSPAPGLPDEQFF; abundance: NA; d_gene: NA; j_gene: TRBJ2-1; v_gene: TRBV7-9
CDR3nt: TGTGCCAGCAGCTTGGAAGGAACAGATACGCAGTATTTT; CDR3aa: CASSLEGTDTQYF; abundance: NA; d_gene: NA; j_gene: TRBJ2-3; v_gene: TRBV5-4
CDR3nt: TGTGCCAGCAGCCTTCTAAGGGATGAGCAGTTCTTC; CDR3aa: CASSLLRDEQFF; abundance: NA; d_gene: NA; j_gene: TRBJ2-1; v_gene: TRBV28
CDR3nt: TGTGCTAGTGGTTTGCACGGAATCTATGGCTACACCTTC; CDR3aa: CASGLHGIYGYTF; abundance: NA; d_gene: NA; j_gene: TRBJ1-2; v_gene: TRBV12-5
CDR3nt: TGTGCCAGCAGCCCTGGGACCTACCAAGGGGCCATATATTTT; CDR3aa: CASSPGTYQGAIYF; abundance: once; d_gene: NA; j_gene: TRBJ1-3; v_gene: TRBV7-2
CDR3nt: TGTGCCAGCAGCGTACAGGGGGAGGTCTCCTACAATGAGCAGTTCTTC; CDR3aa: CASSVQGEVSYNEQFF; abundance: NA; d_gene: NA; j_gene: TRBJ2-1; v_gene: TRBV9
CDR3nt: TGTGCCAGCAGCTTACTAGCGACAAGCACAGATACGCAGTATTTT; CDR3aa: CASSLLATSTDTQYF; abundance: NA; d_gene: NA; j_gene: TRBJ2-3; v_gene: TRBV7-9
CDR3nt: TGTGCCAGCAGCCAAGATTTGACGGGAGAAGAGACCCAGTACTTC; CDR3aa: CASSQDLTGEETQYF; abundance: once; d_gene: NA; j_gene: TRBJ2-5; v_gene: TRBV4-2
CDR3nt: TGTGCCAGCAGCTCACCCAGGGGGGCAGATACGCAGTATTTT; CDR3aa: CASSSPRGADTQYF; abundance: NA; d_gene: NA; j_gene: TRBJ2-3; v_gene: TRBV11-2
CDR3nt: TGTGCCAGCAATCAGGGTAGGATCAACGAGCAGTACTTC; CDR3aa: CASNQGRINEQYF; abundance: NA; d_gene: NA; j_gene: TRBJ2-7; v_gene: TRBV28
CDR3nt: TGCGCCAGCAGCCAAGTTTCTTTCTCTGGACAGGGCAACAATGAGCAGTTCTTC; CDR3aa: CASSQVSFSGQGNNEQFF; abundance: NA; d_gene: TRBD1; j_gene: TRBJ2-1; v_gene: TRBV4-1
CDR3nt: TGTGCCAGCAGCCTCGGACAGGGCGGTGAAAAACTGTTTTTT; CDR3aa: CASSLGQGGEKLFF; abundance: NA; d_gene: TRBD1; j_gene: TRBJ1-4; v_gene: TRBV5-8
CDR3nt: TGTGCCAGCAGCTCTACGAAGCCCCGGGACAGCGATGGAAACACCATATATTTT; CDR3aa: CASSSTKPRDSDGNTIYF; abundance: NA; d_gene: TRBD1; j_gene: TRBJ1-3; v_gene: TRBV7-3
CDR3nt: TGCGCCAGCAGCTTGGCGTCTAGCGGGATTAAAGAGACCCAGTACTTC; CDR3aa: CASSLASSGIKETQYF; abundance: NA; d_gene: TRBD2; j_gene: TRBJ2-5; v_gene: TRBV5-1
CDR3nt: TGTGCCAGCACCCGACACCTATCCTACGAGCAGTACTTC; CDR3aa: CASTRHLSYEQYF; abundance: NA; d_gene: NA; j_gene: TRBJ2-7; v_gene: TRBV5-8